These T cell receptor beta chains were read from a single sample in a study of metastatic and nonmetastatic thyroid tumors. TCRdb re-called the PCR reads with MiXCR. The sample yields approximately 20,000 clones, about 35% seen once. The sequenced sample was tumor tissue. The receptor source for this set is a female donor with papillary thyroid cancer or a benign thyroid nodule (not recorded which). Some clones in this sample may be carry-over from other donors' samples. Each CDR3 is given with its conserved first and last residue.

>TRBV6-1|TRBJ1-1
CASSRPTWGYTEAFF
>TRBV5-1|TRBJ2-7
CASSSRGVDEQYF
>TRBV6-1|TRBJ2-2
CATSRGPHTGELFF
>TRBV6-2/TRBV6-3|TRBJ2-7
CASRTGSSWQYF
>TRBV6-4|TRBJ2-3
CASSDGSTDTQYF
>TRBV5-1|TRBJ2-7
CASIADGSCEQYF
>TRBV6-1|TRBJ2-6
CASSFYAGANVLTF
>TRBV5-1|TRBJ2-1
CASSNEFEEQFF
>TRBV2|TRBJ2-3
CASSPEHFWGDTQYF
>TRBV6-5|TRBJ1-1
CASSLTNTGDTEAFF
>TRBV15|TRBJ2-3
CATSRVGPPDTQYF
>TRBV6-1|TRBJ1-5
CASSPDTGRPQHF
>TRBV6-1|TRBJ2-7
CASSSQREASYEQYF
>TRBV2|TRBJ2-1
CASSYGGPLGPNEQFF
>TRBV28|TRBJ1-6
CASSFGVNSPLHF
>TRBV20-1|TRBJ1-2
CSANPSGNYGYTF
>TRBV10-2|TRBJ2-1
CASSPGTSGYSYNEQFF
>TRBV6-2/TRBV6-3|TRBJ1-2
CASSYSSGNGYTF
>TRBV12-3/TRBV12-4|TRBJ2-5
CASSLNLLETQYF
>TRBV6-1|TRBJ2-7
CASDPADESSYDQYF
>TRBV12-3/TRBV12-4|TRBJ2-7
CASSKLAEYEQYF
>TRBV7-2|TRBJ2-7
CASSYVAGGPGEQYF
>TRBV13|TRBJ2-7
CASSITGTRTYEQYF
>TRBV6-2/TRBV6-3|TRBJ2-7
CASSRTGTSYEQYF
>TRBV6-5|TRBJ2-5
CASSYQRGGRETQYF
>TRBV11-2|TRBJ1-2
CASIPLGRGGYTF
>TRBV6-2/TRBV6-3|TRBJ2-7
CASSDRVAYEQYF
>TRBV19|TRBJ1-5
CASSTQFGGNQPQHF
>TRBV19|TRBJ2-7
CASSISGQGTYEQYF
>TRBV5-1|TRBJ2-1
CASSWGPAGGRDEQFF
>TRBV5-1|TRBJ2-7
CASSGAGYEQYF
>TRBV6-2/TRBV6-3|TRBJ1-2
CASRTGSHGYTF
>TRBV2|TRBJ1-2
CARGLSELYYGYTF
>TRBV19|TRBJ2-2
CASRASPAAGELFF
>TRBV27|TRBJ2-7
CASSSGGRQYF
>TRBV18|TRBJ1-2
CASSPTGDGGYTF
>TRBV6-1|TRBJ1-2
CASSEAPQWTSYTF
>TRBV6-5|TRBJ2-3
CASSYRGRGGTDTQYF
>TRBV7-6|TRBJ2-2
CASSLRGVTGVSAGELFF
>TRBV6-1|TRBJ1-1
CASYPDRVNTEAFF
>TRBV20-1|TRBJ2-7
CSASEAGVGYEQYF
>TRBV13|TRBJ2-3
CASSIKGREHTDTQYF
>TRBV29-1|TRBJ1-1
CSVEVVGNTEAFF
>TRBV7-8|TRBJ1-1
CASSLGTSEAFF
>TRBV11-2|TRBJ2-7
CASSFGTGYGEQYF
>TRBV7-3|TRBJ2-2
CASSWDSNTGELFF
>TRBV6-1|TRBJ1-2
CASSTDSNYGYTF